What follows are 21 T cell receptor beta chains derived from one specimen sequenced in a study of tumor-infiltrating lymphocytes in glioblastoma multiforme. TCR beta libraries were built from RNA through three nested multiplex PCR rounds using modified ARM-PCR. TCRdb reprocessed the multiplex PCR reads with MiXCR, giving one entry per CDR3 protein. The sample includes about 32,000 distinct CDR3 sequences, roughly two thirds of them seen just once. Sample: brain tumor tissue. Receptors originate from a male donor with glioblastoma.

The rearrangement links TRBV7-9 to TRBJ2-7, with 8 bases fitting TRBD1. After removal of 5 bases from V and 6 bases from J, the junction contained 15 bases not matched to a gene. The CDR3 runs 16 residues. CDR1 is SEHNR and CDR2 is FQNEAQ in the germline V gene (reference sequence). The CDR3 protein is CASSPETGASSSEQYF. The CDR3 nucleotides read TGTGCCAGCAGCCCGGAGACAGGGGCCTCGTCTAGCGAGCAGTACTTC.

This clonotype was seen only once. At one end, the junction sequence differs from germline, possibly due to a read error. The J gene is TRBJ1-3, the V gene TRBV6-1; D call uncertain. The CDR3 extends over 16 amino acids. CDR1 is MNHNS, CDR2 SASEGT, per germline. DNA of the CDR3: TGTGCCAGCAGTTTATGGACCCAAAGCTCTGGAAACTCCATATATTTT. It specifies CASSLWTQSSGNSIYF.

This clonotype was seen ten or more times. The chain couples TRBV20-1 to TRBJ1-5, with 8 bases identical to TRBD1. This CDR3 has 15 residues. Trimming cost V 5 bases and J 0 bases; bases outside gene matches: 6. The germline V gene encodes CDR1 DFQATT and CDR2 SNEGSKA (reference sequence). For the CDR3, the DNA is TGCAGTGCTCGAGGGGACAGGTATAGCAATCAGCCCCAGCATTTT. This codes for CSARGDRYSNQPQHF.

In nucleotides, the CDR3 is TGTGCCAGCAGCCCTGTATTAGCGGGTGACAATGAGCAGTTCTTC. Amino acid sequence: CASSPVLAGDNEQFF. V usage is TRBV11-2 and J usage is TRBJ2-1; the match to TRBD2 covers 7 bases. Germline V lookup: CDR1 SGHAT, CDR2 FQNNGV. The CDR3 has 15 residues. V shed 5 bases, J shed 5 bases, and the junction held 9 bases outside the gene matches. The full variable domain, completed using reference TRBV11-2 and TRBJ2-1, is EAGVAQSPRYKIIEKRQSVAFWCNPISGHATLYWYQQILGQGPKLLIQFQNNGVVDDSQLPKDRFSAERLKGVDSTLKIQPAKLEDSAVYLCASSPVLAGDNEQFFGPGTRLTVL.

As regards this clonotype: No conserved phenylalanine or tryptophan is present at the end of the CDR3, so a read error is the likely explanation. This chain joins TRBV29-1 and TRBJ2-5; no reliable D call. The germline CDR1 and CDR2 sequences are SQVTM and ANQGSEA. CDR3 length: 13 residues. V was pared by 5 bases and J by 5 bases, with 15 bases between. The CDR3 DNA sequence: TGCAGCGTTTACACGGTAGTCGGGGAGACCCAGTACTCC. Translating it yields CSVYTVVGETQYS.

Note on this clonotype: This CDR3 is missing its conserved last phenylalanine or tryptophan, likely due to a read error. The limits of the CDR3 on the DNA are not certain, so only TCRdb's listed CDR3 is given. The chain uses TRBV6-5 and TRBJ2-1. Looked up from germline, CDR1 is MNHEY and CDR2 is SVGAGI. The CDR3 contains 15 residues when both ends are counted. The CDR3 here is CASSPQRDSYNEQLL.

Comment on this clonotype: The CDR3 does not close with the conserved phenylalanine or tryptophan, likely indicating a read error. The genes are TRBV5-1 and TRBJ1-1; unclear D gene. From germline, CDR1 is SGHRS and CDR2 YFSETQ. With 0 bases removed from V and 5 bases from J, the gap between germline ends came to 11 bases. The CDR3 contains 14 residues. The CDR3: CASSLELPGTEAFS. DNA for the CDR3: TGCGCCAGCAGCTTGGAACTTCCGGGGACTGAAGCTTTCTCT.

V usage is TRBV7-8 and J usage is TRBJ2-3; D is perhaps TRBD2 (5 bases). Germline lookup yields CDR1 SGHVS and CDR2 FQNEAQ. The CDR3 runs 16 residues. V lost 5 bases and J 2 bases, leaving 17 bases between the germline ends. The CDR3 bases are TGTGCCAGCAGCCTCGACTACCGTTCTGCCACAGATACGCAGTATTTT. Encoded protein: CASSLDYRSATDTQYF.

This clonotype has a count of ten or more. The chain recombines TRBV4-2 with TRBJ2-3; 10 bases are a match to TRBD1. J was trimmed by 3 bases and V by 0 bases; bases with no gene match: 6. The germline V gene encodes CDR1 LGHNA and CDR2 YNFKEQ. The CDR3 loop spans 17 amino acids. CDR3 region: CASSQDSMGQGTDTQYF. The CDR3 DNA is TGTGCCAGCAGCCAAGACTCGATGGGACAGGGGACAGATACGCAGTATTTT.

Regarding this clonotype: Relative to the germline gene, one junction end is altered; a read error may explain this. The V and J genes are TRBV29-1 and TRBJ2-3; tentative D call: TRBD1 (5 bases). CDR1 and CDR2 (germline): SQVTM, ANQGSEA. CDR3 length equals 15 residues. In DNA, the CDR3 is TGCAGCGCCAAAATGGGGCTTCTAGGCACAGATACGGAGTATTTT. This gives the protein CSAKMGLLGTDTEYF.

To note about this clonotype: Here the CDR3 omits its conserved ending phenylalanine or tryptophan, so a read error is the likely source. The chain couples TRBV6-6 to TRBJ1-2; TRBD1 agrees at 7 bases. The germline V gene encodes CDR1 MNHNY and CDR2 SVGAGI (reference sequence). This CDR3 is built from 15 residues. V shed 5 bases, J shed 4 bases, and the junction held 10 bases outside the gene matches. This CDR3 is CASSGGGEGSYGYTL. The CDR3 DNA reads as TGTGCCAGCAGTGGAGGGGGCGAGGGTTCCTATGGCTACACCTTA.

On this clonotype: The junction shows a germline mismatch at one end, possibly a read error. The rearrangement joins TRBV30 to TRBJ2-1; 7 bases line up with TRBD2. This CDR3 has 13 amino acids. CDR1 and CDR2 from the germline V gene are GTSNPN and SVGIG (reference sequence). The CDR3 spells CARSETSYSEQFF. In DNA, the CDR3 is TGTGCCCGGAGTGAGACTAGCTACAGTGAGCAGTTCTTC.

Notes on this clonotype: The CDR3 carries no conserved terminal phenylalanine or tryptophan, so it likely arises from a read error. The chain recombines TRBV6-5 with TRBJ2-7; 7 bases agree with TRBD1. Germline lookup yields CDR1 MNHEY and CDR2 SVGAGI. The CDR3 totals 15 residues. The CDR3 region has the DNA TGTGCCAGCAATTACCGACCAGGACAGGCTTACGAGCAGTACCTC. Protein product: CASNYRPGQAYEQYL.

This clonotype was detected only once. This chain links TRBV11-2 with TRBJ1-6; the D is unclear. V was pared by 6 bases and J by 11 bases, with 20 bases between. The germline V gene has CDR1 SGHAT and CDR2 FQNNGV. The CDR3 is made up of 15 amino acids. The CDR3 nucleotides are TGTGCCAGCAGTCGTACAGTAGGCCCTGGACCACCCCTCCACTTT. It encodes CASSRTVGPGPPLHF.

This clonotype was seen many times. The chain uses TRBV29-1 and TRBJ1-2, with D possibly TRBD1 on 6 matching bases. The CDR3 has 15 amino acids. The germline CDR1 and CDR2 sequences are SQVTM and ANQGSEA. With 3 bases removed from V and 0 bases from J, the gap between germline ends came to 14 bases. In nucleotides, the CDR3 is TGCAGCGTTGATTCTGGACAGAAAACTAACTATGGCTACACCTTC. This codes for CSVDSGQKTNYGYTF.

Points on this clonotype: This could be a read error, since a much larger clone is one nucleotide away. This chain uses TRBV30 with TRBJ2-1; perhaps TRBD1 as D (5 bases). CDR1 and CDR2 from the germline V gene are GTSNPN and SVGIG (reference sequence). The CDR3 loop spans 12 amino acids. The chain's CDR3 is CAWSYRYNEHFF. The CDR3 DNA reads as TGTGCCTGGAGTTACAGGTACAATGAGCATTTCTTC.

Comment on this clonotype: This sequence may be a read error, since a much larger clone differs from it by one base. V usage is TRBV28 and J usage is TRBJ1-6; no clear D. Trimming removed 6 bases from V and 7 bases from J, with 10 bases in between. The CDR3 sequence is 13 residues long. Looked up from germline, CDR1 is MDHEN and CDR2 is SYDVKM. CDR3 DNA sequence: TGTGCCAGCAGGGGTTGTGGGAATTCACCCCTCCACTTT. Encoded protein: CASRGCGNSPLHF.

This clonotype was counted at least ten times. This chain uses TRBV7-3 with TRBJ2-1; D is ambiguous. The length of the CDR3 is 16 residues. Germline CDR1 reads SGHTA; CDR2 reads FQGTGA. Trimming left V 5 bases short and J 0 bases short, with 14 bases between. DNA for the CDR3: TGTGCCAGCAGCCCTCTCGCGCCGAGCTCCTACAATGAGCAGTTCTTC. Encoded protein: CASSPLAPSSYNEQFF.

At least ten counts were recorded for this clonotype. The chain has TRBV5-6 and TRBJ2-1; TRBD2 agrees at 9 bases. The ends lost 4 bases at V and 0 bases at J; junction bases unmatched: 5. There are 16 residues in the CDR3. Germline V gene data show CDR1 as SGHDT and CDR2 as YYEEEE. The CDR3 spells CASSPVSGGSYNEQFF. Written as DNA, the CDR3 is TGTGCCAGCAGCCCGGTTAGCGGGGGCTCCTACAATGAGCAGTTCTTC.

By share, this clonotype counts as medium-sized. The rearrangement links TRBV11-2 to TRBJ2-4, with 8 bases that match TRBD2. CDR1 is SGHAT, CDR2 FQNNGV, per germline. Trimming took 5 bases from V and 5 from J; bases not matched to a gene: 2. The CDR3 runs to 13 residues. This CDR3 is CASSTGLENIQYF. The CDR3 DNA follows: TGTGCCAGCAGCACGGGACTAGAAAACATTCAGTACTTC. The full variable domain, completed using reference TRBV11-2 and TRBJ2-4, is EAGVAQSPRYKIIEKRQSVAFWCNPISGHATLYWYQQILGQGPKLLIQFQNNGVVDDSQLPKDRFSAERLKGVDSTLKIQPAKLEDSAVYLCASSTGLENIQYFGAGTRLSVL.

As for this clonotype: It may be a read error: a sequence one base away is much more abundant. Because the CDR3 is missing its conserved closing phenylalanine or tryptophan, this is likely a read error. The rearrangement links TRBV5-1 to TRBJ2-3; D may be TRBD2 (5 bases). V lost 4 bases and J lost 1, with 16 bases in between. The CDR3 consists of 16 residues. Germline V gives CDR1 SGHRS, CDR2 YFSETQ. Here the CDR3 DNA reads TGCGCCAGCAGCCTCCGAGGCCTGAGGGGCACAGATACGCAGTATTTG. It encodes CASSLRGLRGTDTQYL.